One and the same sample provided the 22 T cell receptor beta chains below, sequenced in a study of OX40 agonist ivuxolimab in advanced cancers. Data came from immunoSEQ multiplex PCR; TCRdb stores just in-frame clones and leaves some out. The table has 60,000 or so clones, around four fifths seen once. The specimen was CD4+ or CD8+ T cells sorted from blood, collected in a trial of the OX40 agonist ivuxolimab. The receptors come from an adult with an advanced solid tumor such as melanoma, head and neck, liver or kidney cancer.

This clone has only a few counts. This rearrangement joins TRBV11-3 to TRBJ2-5; the D gene is possibly TRBD1 (5 bases). From germline, CDR1 is SGHNT and CDR2 YENEEA. V gave up 5 bases and J gave up 5 bases, with 24 bases separating them. The CDR3 length is 17 residues. This CDR3 is CASSRRGDRRVWETQYF. The CDR3, as DNA: TGTGCCAGCAGCCGCAGAGGTGACAGACGAGTGTGGGAGACCCAGTACTTC.

The CDR3 DNA reads as TGTGCCTGGAGTATCGGGGGCCAAGAGACCCAGTACTTC. It is translated as CAWSIGGQETQYF. The chain recombines TRBV30 with TRBJ2-5; D is perhaps TRBD2 (6 bases). V shed 2 bases and J shed 1 base, with 8 bases lying between them. The CDR3 loop spans 13 amino acids. Germline V lookup: CDR1 GTSNPN, CDR2 SVGIG (reference sequence).

CDR3 region: CASSSHPQLAKNIQYF. The CDR3 DNA is TGTGCCAGCAGTTCCCACCCCCAATTAGCCAAAAACATTCAGTACTTC. This chain connects TRBV6-5 to TRBJ2-4; D not certain. This CDR3 is built from 16 residues. Trimming stripped 4 bases from V and 0 bases from J, with 13 bases between. From germline, CDR1 is MNHEY and CDR2 SVGAGI.

This clone has just one count. The V call is TRBV5-1, the J call TRBJ2-7, with a tentative D call TRBD1 (6 bases). Trimming pared 0 bases from V and 5 bases from J, leaving 15 bases between. The CDR3 loop spans 15 amino acids. Germline CDR1 is SGHRS and CDR2 is YFSETQ. CDR3 in DNA: TGCGCCAGCAGCTTGGGTCGACAGGAACATCACGAGCAGTACTTC. Encoded protein: CASSLGRQEHHEQYF.

The rearrangement uses TRBV5-1 and TRBJ1-1; 8 nucleotides agree with TRBD1. V gave up 2 bases and J gave up 7 bases; unmatched junction bases: 4. Germline V gene lookup returns CDR1 SGHRS and CDR2 YFSETQ. This CDR3 contains 13 residues. The CDR3 nucleotides are TGCGCCAGCAGCTTCGGGGACAGGCTTGAAGCTTTCTTT. It translates to CASSFGDRLEAFF.

Only a few counts were recorded for this clone. The V gene is TRBV5-4, the J gene TRBJ1-3, with TRBD1 matching 8 bases. The J segment lost 5 bases and the V segment lost 4 bases, leaving 5 bases of the junction unmatched. The CDR3 is 14 amino acids. Germline V lookup: CDR1 SGHNT, CDR2 YYREEE (reference sequence). The CDR3 DNA is TGTGCCAGCAGCGTACAGGGGGTCAGAAACACCATATATTTT. Protein sequence: CASSVQGVRNTIYF.

The chain carries TRBV5-4 and TRBJ2-7; D is unclear. The CDR3 runs 13 residues. CDR1 is SGHNT and CDR2 is YYREEE in the germline V gene (reference sequence). V dropped 0 bases and J dropped 3 bases, with 7 bases sitting between them. CDR3 sequence reads: CASSLVGVYEQYF. Written as DNA, the CDR3 is TGTGCCAGCAGCTTGGTTGGGGTCTACGAGCAGTACTTC.

This clone has only one observation. The chain carries TRBV6-1 and TRBJ2-2; the D gene is possibly TRBD2 (5 bases). The V and J ends lost 8 bases and 3 bases respectively, with 16 bases between them. Germline V gene lookup returns CDR1 MNHNS and CDR2 SASEGT. This CDR3 contains 15 residues. CDR3 sequence reads: CASGPSSGYTGELFF. CDR3 DNA sequence: TGTGCCAGCGGCCCCTCCAGCGGATACACCGGGGAGCTGTTTTTT.

The rearrangement links TRBV11-3 to TRBJ2-1, with 8 bases identical to TRBD2. Losses at the gene ends were 5 bases for V and 9 bases for J; bases not matched to a gene: 3. This CDR3 is built from 12 residues. Germline CDR1 reads SGHNT; CDR2 reads YENEEA. The CDR3 loop is CASSPGGGEQFF. As DNA, the CDR3 is TGTGCCAGCAGCCCCGGGGGGGGTGAGCAGTTCTTC.

The chain joins TRBV4-1 to TRBJ2-7; D possibly uses TRBD1 or TRBD2 (5 bases each). Germline assignment: CDR1 MGHRA and CDR2 YSYEKL. The CDR3 consists of 15 residues. Trimming left V 1 base short and J 6 bases short, with 16 bases between. CDR3 DNA sequence: TGCGCCAGCAGCCAAGTCGGGGCAGGCGTATCCGAGCAGTACTTC. This sequence encodes CASSQVGAGVSEQYF.

This chain joins TRBV14 and TRBJ1-3; D is ambiguous. CDR3 size: 13 residues. The germline V gene has CDR1 SGHDN and CDR2 FVKESK. Between the trimmed V and J ends, which lost 3 bases and 0 bases, there was a span of 3 bases. The CDR3 loop is CASSQVSGNTIYF. Here the CDR3 DNA reads TGTGCCAGCAGCCAGGTCTCTGGAAACACCATATATTTT.

This clone occurred once. The chain is built from TRBV5-1 and TRBJ1-2; 8 bases match TRBD1. Looked up from germline, CDR1 is SGHRS and CDR2 is YFSETQ. J lost 5 bases, V lost 0 bases, and 6 bases had no gene match. This CDR3 is 15 amino acids long. This CDR3 is CASSLEQGGRYGYTF. CDR3 sequence (DNA): TGCGCCAGCAGCTTGGAACAGGGGGGGAGATATGGCTACACCTTC.

This clone appeared once. The chain is built from TRBV12-2 and TRBJ2-5. TRBV12-2 is marked as a pseudogene. This CDR3 has 11 amino acids. The CDR3 nucleotides are TGTGCAAGTCTCCCTTTTGGGACCCAGTACTTC. Its protein is CASLPFGTQYF.

A note on this clone: The junction and the germline gene differ at one end; a read error may be behind it. V usage is TRBV7-7 and J usage is TRBJ2-2; TRBD2 matches 11 bases. Germline CDR1 SSHAT, CDR2 FNYEAQ (reference sequence). CDR3 length: 16 residues. The CDR3: CASSLAGGSNTGELFF. The CDR3 nucleotides are TGTGCTAGCAGCTTAGCGGGGGGGTCGAACACCGGGGAGCTGTTTTTT.

The table lists this clone with a few counts. V usage is TRBV19 and J usage is TRBJ1-5, with TRBD1 matching over 7 bases. This CDR3 is 17 amino acids long. The V gene end was trimmed by 9 bases and the J gene end by 0 bases; junction bases not matched to a gene: 14. Germline assignment: CDR1 LNHDA and CDR2 SQIVND (reference sequence). CDR3 sequence reads: CASRRAATGFSNQPQHF. The DNA for the CDR3 is TGTGCCAGCCGGCGGGCAGCGACAGGGTTTAGCAATCAGCCCCAGCATTTT.

This clone was seen only a few times. The chain couples TRBV5-1 to TRBJ2-5; possible D gene TRBD1, 6 bases. CDR3 size: 13 residues. The ends were cut back, 0 bases at V and 9 bases at J, with 12 bases in the middle. Germline lookup yields CDR1 SGHRS and CDR2 YFSETQ. The CDR3 is CASSLGDRGSQYF. CDR3 nucleotides: TGCGCCAGCAGCTTGGGCGATAGGGGGTCCCAGTACTTC.

V gene TRBV5-4 combines with J gene TRBJ1-1; D not certain. This CDR3 region has 14 residues. V lost 4 bases and J 3 bases, leaving 13 bases between the germline ends. Per the germline V gene, CDR1 is SGHNT and CDR2 is YYREEE (reference sequence). The CDR3 DNA is TGTGCCAGCAGCCCCCTCTTCGCAGACACTGAAGCTTTCTTT. This encodes CASSPLFADTEAFF.

The chain has TRBV29-1 and TRBJ1-1; TRBD1 matches 8 bases. Trimming cost V 7 bases and J 6 bases; bases outside gene matches: 7. Germline loops: CDR1 SQVTM, CDR2 ANQGSEA. The CDR3 has 12 residues. CDR3 amino acids: CSGSGQGAEAFF. CDR3 DNA sequence: TGCAGCGGGAGTGGACAGGGCGCTGAAGCTTTCTTT.

This clone was detected only once. The rearrangement uses TRBV11-3 and TRBJ2-7; TRBD1 matches at 7 bases. This CDR3 has 15 amino acids. Unmatched junction bases numbered 4, after V lost 0 bases and J lost 2 bases. Germline CDR1 is SGHNT and CDR2 is YENEEA. The CDR3 DNA reads TGTGCCAGCAGCTTAGATACAGGGGACACCTACGAGCAGTACTTC. Protein sequence: CASSLDTGDTYEQYF.

The V gene is TRBV18, the J gene TRBJ1-4, with D tentatively TRBD1 (5 bases). The V and J ends lost 5 bases and 5 bases respectively, with 12 bases between them. Germline CDR1 and CDR2: KGHSH and LQKENI. CDR3 length: 14 residues. The CDR3 bases are TGTGCCAGCTCATCTGTCGAGGGGAATGAAAAACTGTTTTTT. It yields the protein CASSSVEGNEKLFF.

This chain uses TRBV11-2 with TRBJ2-6, with D perhaps matching TRBD1 (5 bases). From germline, CDR1 is SGHAT and CDR2 FQNNGV. CDR3 length: 14 amino acids. V gave up 5 bases and J gave up 5 bases, with 10 bases separating them. The CDR3, as DNA: TGTGCCAGCAGCGACAGTCGACGGGCCAACGTCCTGACTTTC. Translation: CASSDSRRANVLTF.

This chain links TRBV10-3 with TRBJ2-3, with 7 bases aligning to TRBD1. The germline V gene has CDR1 ENHRY and CDR2 SYGVKD. This CDR3 is 14 amino acids long. J gave up 3 bases and V 6 bases, and 6 bases lay outside the gene matches. CDR3 in amino acids: CAIRTGRSTDTQYF. The CDR3 DNA sequence: TGTGCCATCAGGACAGGGCGGTCGACAGATACGCAGTATTTT.